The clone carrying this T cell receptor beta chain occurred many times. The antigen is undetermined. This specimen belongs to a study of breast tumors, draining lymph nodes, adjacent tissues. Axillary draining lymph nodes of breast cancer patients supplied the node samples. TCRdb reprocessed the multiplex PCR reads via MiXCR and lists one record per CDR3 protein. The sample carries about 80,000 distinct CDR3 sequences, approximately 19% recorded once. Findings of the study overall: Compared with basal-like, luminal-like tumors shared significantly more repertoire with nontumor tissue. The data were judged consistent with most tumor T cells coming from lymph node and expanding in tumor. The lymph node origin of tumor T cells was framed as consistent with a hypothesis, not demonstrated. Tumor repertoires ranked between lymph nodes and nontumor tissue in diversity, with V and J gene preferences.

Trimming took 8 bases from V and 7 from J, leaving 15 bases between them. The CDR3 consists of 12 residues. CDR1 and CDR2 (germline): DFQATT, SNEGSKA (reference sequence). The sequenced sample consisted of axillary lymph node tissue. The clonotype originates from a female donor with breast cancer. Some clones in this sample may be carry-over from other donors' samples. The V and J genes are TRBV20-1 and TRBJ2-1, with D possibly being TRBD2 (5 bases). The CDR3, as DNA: TGCAGTCCCCGGGCTAGCCTGAATGAGCAGTTCTTC. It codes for CSPRASLNEQFF.